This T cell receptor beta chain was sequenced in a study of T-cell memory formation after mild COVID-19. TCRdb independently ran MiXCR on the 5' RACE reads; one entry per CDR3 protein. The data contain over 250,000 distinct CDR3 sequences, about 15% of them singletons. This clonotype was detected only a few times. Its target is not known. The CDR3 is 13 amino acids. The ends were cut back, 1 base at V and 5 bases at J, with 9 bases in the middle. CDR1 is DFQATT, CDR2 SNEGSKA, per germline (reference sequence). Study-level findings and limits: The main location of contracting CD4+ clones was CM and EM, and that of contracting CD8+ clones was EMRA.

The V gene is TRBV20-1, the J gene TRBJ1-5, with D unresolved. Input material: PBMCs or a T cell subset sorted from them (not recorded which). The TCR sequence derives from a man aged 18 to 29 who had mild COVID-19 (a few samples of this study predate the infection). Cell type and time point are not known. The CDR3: CSARAVSDQPQHF. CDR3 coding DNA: TGCAGTGCTAGAGCCGTAAGCGATCAGCCCCAGCATTTT.